A single sample is the source of the 29 T cell receptor beta chains below, sequenced in a study of response to subunit inactivated influenza vaccine. TCRdb redid the calling of the RT-PCR reads with MiXCR, one entry per CDR3 protein. The sample has around 570,000 distinct CDR3 sequences, approximately 7.7% seen once. The starting material was PBMCs from blood, obtained around 25 months after vaccination. These receptors were collected from a man in his fifties or sixties who received an inactivated influenza vaccine.

This clonotype was recorded a few times. The chain links TRBV14 to TRBJ2-6; no clear D gene. V lost 1 base and J 3 bases, leaving 7 bases between the germline ends. CDR3 size: 15 residues. CDR1 and CDR2 (germline): SGHDN, FVKESK. CDR3 in amino acids: CASSQVGYGANVLTF. CDR3 nucleotides: TGTGCCAGCAGCCAAGTAGGGTATGGGGCCAACGTCCTGACTTTC. Using reference TRBV14 and TRBJ2-6 for the parts outside the CDR3, the full variable domain is EAGVTQFPSHSVIEKGQTVTLRCDPISGHDNLYWYRRVMGKEIKFLLHFVKESKQDESGMPNNRFLAERTGGTYSTLKVQPAELEDSGVYFCASSQVGYGANVLTFGAGSRLTVL.

This clonotype occurred many times. The V gene is TRBV29-1, the J gene TRBJ2-2; the D call may be TRBD1 or TRBD2 (6 bases each). V was clipped by 4 bases and J by 4 bases, with 19 bases between them. Germline lookup yields CDR1 SQVTM and CDR2 ANQGSEA. CDR3 size: 16 residues. This CDR3 is CSVGTFGGGITGELFF. CDR3 nucleotides: TGCAGCGTTGGGACTTTTGGAGGGGGTATCACCGGGGAGCTGTTTTTT.

J is TRBJ1-5 and V is TRBV7-8, with D possibly being TRBD1 (5 bases). V lost 5 bases and J 5 bases, leaving 16 bases between the germline ends. The length of the CDR3 is 15 residues. Germline lookup yields CDR1 SGHVS and CDR2 FQNEAQ. This chain's CDR3 is CASSIRWDVDQPQHF. The CDR3 DNA is TGTGCCAGCAGCATCCGGTGGGACGTGGATCAGCCCCAGCATTTT.

This clonotype was observed many times. This chain links TRBV7-6 with TRBJ2-2; D ambiguous. In germline, CDR1 is SGHVS, CDR2 FNYEAQ. The length of the CDR3 is 14 residues. Trimming took 5 bases from V and 0 from J, leaving 7 bases between them. The CDR3 DNA is TGTGCCAGCAGCAGCACAGCGAACACCGGGGAGCTGTTTTTT. It encodes CASSSTANTGELFF. The complete variable domain, with remaining parts taken from reference TRBV7-6 and TRBJ2-2, reads GAGVSQSPRYKVTKRGQDVALRCDPISGHVSLYWYRQALGQGPEFLTYFNYEAQQDKSGLPNDRFSAERPEGSISTLTIQRTEQRDSAMYRCASSSTANTGELFFGEGSRLTVL.

This clonotype was detected many times. The chain employs TRBV28 and TRBJ2-7; 7 bases match TRBD1. The CDR3 has 14 amino acids. Germline V gene data show CDR1 as MDHEN and CDR2 as SYDVKM. With V trimmed by 8 bases and J by 2 bases, 9 bases remained unmatched. CDR3 protein: CASYGATGTYEQYF. As DNA, the CDR3 is TGTGCCAGCTACGGAGCGACAGGGACCTACGAGCAGTACTTC.

In its sample, this clonotype was seen a few times. The chain uses TRBV6-1 and TRBJ2-6; possible D gene TRBD1, 5 bases. Between the trimmed V and J ends, which lost 0 bases and 3 bases, there was a span of 18 bases. The CDR3 loop spans 19 amino acids. Germline V gene lookup returns CDR1 MNHNS and CDR2 SASEGT. This chain's CDR3 is CASSEAPQGTRIGANVLTF. The CDR3 DNA reads as TGTGCCAGCAGTGAAGCACCCCAGGGTACAAGGATTGGGGCCAACGTCCTGACTTTC.

This clonotype was recorded many times. The chain carries TRBV12-3 or TRBV12-4 and TRBJ2-1; 10 bases align to TRBD2. There are 13 residues in the CDR3. Losses at the gene ends were 9 bases for V and 4 bases for J; bases not matched to a gene: 3. DNA for the CDR3: TGTGCCAGTCTAGCGGGGGCGTACAATGAGCAGTTCTTC. It codes for CASLAGAYNEQFF.

The sample holds many counts of this clonotype. The rearrangement links TRBV12-3 or TRBV12-4 to TRBJ2-7, with 9 bases lining up with TRBD2. With V trimmed by 4 bases and J by 2 bases, 6 bases remained unmatched. This CDR3 has 15 residues. CDR3 DNA sequence: TGTGCCAGCAGTTCATCCAGGACTAGCGCCTACGAGCAGTACTTC. Translating gives CASSSSRTSAYEQYF.

This clonotype was seen more than once but under ten times. The rearrangement joins TRBV5-6 to TRBJ2-7, with 11 positions matching TRBD2. V lost 2 bases, J lost 4 bases, and 5 bases stayed unmatched. CDR1 and CDR2 from the germline V gene are SGHDT and YYEEEE. This CDR3 contains 15 residues. The CDR3 here is CASSFRLAGRYEQYF. CDR3 DNA: TGTGCCAGCAGCTTTAGACTAGCGGGAAGATACGAGCAGTACTTC.

This clonotype was observed many times. V gene TRBV7-8 combines with J gene TRBJ2-7; D possibly corresponds to TRBD2 (6 bases). The CDR3 has 16 amino acids. V lost 2 bases and J lost 7, with 21 bases in between. Germline CDR1 is SGHVS and CDR2 is FQNEAQ. This CDR3 is CASSLSGASEGREQYF. The CDR3 DNA is TGTGCCAGCAGCTTATCGGGCGCTAGCGAGGGTAGGGAGCAGTACTTC.

This chain joins TRBV6-1 and TRBJ2-1; 8 bases are shared with TRBD2. The CDR3 loop spans 15 amino acids. CDR1 MNHNS and CDR2 SASEGT come from the germline V gene. V trimming: 6 bases; J trimming: 4 bases; junction bases outside the gene matches: 8. CDR3 bases: TGTGCCAGCAGAGGACTAGCAGAAGGATACAATGAGCAGTTCTTC. This codes for CASRGLAEGYNEQFF.

This clonotype was found many times. J is TRBJ2-6 and V is TRBV5-1; D is unclear. V gave up 2 bases and J gave up 1 base, with 7 bases separating them. Germline assignment: CDR1 SGHRS and CDR2 YFSETQ. The CDR3 loop spans 15 amino acids. In nucleotides, the CDR3 is TGCGCCAGCAGCTTAACGGCTTCTGGGGCCAACGTCCTGACTTTC. It translates to CASSLTASGANVLTF.

With respect to this clonotype: A much larger clone is a single base away; this may be a read error. V usage is TRBV7-2 and J usage is TRBJ1-1, with a tentative D call TRBD1 (6 bases). The V and J ends lost 4 bases and 6 bases respectively, with 15 bases between them. This CDR3 is 14 amino acids long. Germline loops: CDR1 SGHTA, CDR2 FQGNSA. The CDR3 DNA is TGTGCCAGCAGCTCGTTTACAGGGACGGCTGAAGCTTTCTTT. Translation: CASSSFTGTAEAFF.

The genes are TRBV5-1 and TRBJ2-1; D assignment may be TRBD1 or TRBD2 (5 bases each). CDR1 SGHRS and CDR2 YFSETQ come from the germline V gene. The CDR3 is 13 residues long. The V end lost 6 bases, the J end lost 8 bases, and 15 bases lay between the germline ends. CDR3 region: CASNLMGRDEQFF. CDR3 coding DNA: TGCGCCAGCAACCTAATGGGGCGGGATGAGCAGTTCTTC.

This clonotype was recorded a few times. This chain connects TRBV12-3 or TRBV12-4 to TRBJ1-1; D gene uncertain. The CDR3 runs to 13 residues. V was shortened by 4 bases and J by 6 bases, with 12 bases between the two germline ends. Here the CDR3 reads CASSSKPSAEAFF. CDR3 bases: TGTGCCAGCAGTTCGAAGCCGTCTGCTGAAGCTTTCTTT.

This clonotype has a count of ten or more. V gene TRBV7-9 combines with J gene TRBJ2-1; possible D gene TRBD2, 5 bases. V shed 5 bases and J shed 0 bases, with 17 bases lying between them. Germline-derived CDR1 and CDR2 are SEHNR and FQNEAQ (reference sequence). CDR3 length: 17 amino acids. The CDR3 nucleotides read TGTGCCAGCAGCCCCGGGGTGGGCTACAGCTCCTACAATGAGCAGTTCTTC. Translating it yields CASSPGVGYSSYNEQFF.

This clonotype was found a few times. The chain combines TRBV5-5 with TRBJ2-7; a weak D match, TRBD2 (7 bases). The CDR3 contains 15 residues. The V and J ends lost 2 bases and 2 bases respectively, with 14 bases between them. In germline, CDR1 is SGHKS, CDR2 YYEKEE (reference sequence). CDR3 amino acids: CASSLGRGLTYEQYF. As DNA, the CDR3 is TGTGCCAGCAGCTTAGGCAGGGGACTAACCTACGAGCAGTACTTC.

This clonotype occurred many times. V and J are TRBV30 and TRBJ1-1, with D perhaps TRBD1 (5 bases). Trimming left V 0 bases short and J 5 bases short, with 13 bases between. Germline V gene data show CDR1 as GTSNPN and CDR2 as SVGIG (reference sequence). The CDR3 loop spans 14 amino acids. For the CDR3, the DNA is TGTGCCTGGAGTGTACGGGGTCGGGGGACTGAAGCTTTCTTT. It encodes CAWSVRGRGTEAFF.

This clonotype occurred many times. The V call is TRBV20-1, the J call TRBJ2-1, with TRBD2 matching over 8 bases. Germline V gene lookup returns CDR1 DFQATT and CDR2 SNEGSKA (reference sequence). This CDR3 has 13 amino acids. Trimming removed 3 bases from V and 9 bases from J; junction bases left unmatched: 7. The CDR3 nucleotides are TGCAGTGCTAGGGCGGGAGGATATGGTGAGCAGTTCTTC. The encoded protein is CSARAGGYGEQFF.

The V call is TRBV7-2, the J call TRBJ2-7; D is uncertain. The CDR3 length is 15 residues. Trimming stripped 5 bases from V and 5 bases from J, with 19 bases between. The V gene's germline CDR1 is SGHTA and CDR2 FQGNSA. CDR3 amino acids: CASSPTVLTGNEQYF. The CDR3 bases are TGTGCCAGCAGCCCCACCGTCCTCACTGGGAACGAGCAGTACTTC.

This clonotype was recorded a few times. The rearrangement uses TRBV20-1 and TRBJ2-7; 13 nucleotides match TRBD2. CDR1 and CDR2 from the germline V gene are DFQATT and SNEGSKA (reference sequence). The CDR3 loop spans 14 amino acids. CDR3 region: CNPRLAGGSYEQYF. CDR3 DNA sequence: TGCAATCCCCGACTAGCGGGAGGCTCCTACGAGCAGTACTTC.

This clonotype was recorded at least ten times. The chain has TRBV29-1 and TRBJ2-5, with D unresolved. Germline V lookup: CDR1 SQVTM, CDR2 ANQGSEA. This CDR3 comprises 11 residues. The V gene lost 4 bases and the J gene lost 3 bases, with 6 bases spanning the gap. In DNA, the CDR3 is TGCAGCGTTGCGGTGGAAGAGACCCAGTACTTC. Encoded protein: CSVAVEETQYF. The whole variable domain, filled in from reference TRBV29-1 and TRBJ2-5, reads SAVISQKPSRDICQRGTSLTIQCQVDSQVTMMFWYRQQPGQSLTLIATANQGSEATYESGFVIDKFPISRPNLTFSTLTVSNMSPEDSSIYLCSVAVEETQYFGPGTRLLVL.

This clonotype was counted only a few times. The chain uses TRBV5-1 and TRBJ2-7; TRBD1 might be the D (6 bases). Germline loops: CDR1 SGHRS, CDR2 YFSETQ. This CDR3 is 12 amino acids long. Deletions cut 6 bases from V and 0 bases from J, with 7 bases between. As DNA, the CDR3 is TGCGCCAGCAAGGACAGCTCCTACGAGCAGTACTTC. Its protein is CASKDSSYEQYF.

This clonotype was detected only a few times. The chain uses TRBV29-1 and TRBJ2-7, with 7 bases aligning to TRBD1. This CDR3 spans 16 amino acids. With V trimmed by 0 bases and J by 2 bases, 10 bases remained unmatched. Per the germline V gene, CDR1 is SQVTM and CDR2 is ANQGSEA. CDR3 region: CSVEDRGEGGTYEQYF. Here the CDR3 DNA reads TGCAGCGTTGAAGATCGGGGTGAAGGGGGCACCTACGAGCAGTACTTC.

This clonotype was seen at least ten times. This sequence joins TRBV7-7 and TRBJ2-2, with TRBD1 matching 11 bases. This CDR3 comprises 15 residues. CDR1 and CDR2 from the germline V gene are SSHAT and FNYEAQ (reference sequence). J lost 7 bases, V lost 5 bases, and 6 bases had no gene match. CDR3 coding DNA: TGTGCCAGCAGCCCCCTCGGGACAGGGGGCGGGGAGCTGTTTTTT. Translation: CASSPLGTGGGELFF. Supplemented by reference TRBV7-7 and TRBJ2-2, the full variable domain reads GAGVSQSPRYKVTKRGQDVTLRCDPISSHATLYWYQQALGQGPEFLTYFNYEAQPDKSGLPSDRFSAERPEGSISTLTIQRTEQRDSAMYRCASSPLGTGGGELFFGEGSRLTVL.

The chain is built from TRBV19 and TRBJ1-1; no firm D call. The CDR3 length is 16 residues. CDR1 is LNHDA and CDR2 is SQIVND in the germline V gene (reference sequence). V was cut by 3 bases and J by 0 bases, with 14 bases left in between. CDR3 sequence: CASSIDGSFMNTEAFF. The CDR3 nucleotides read TGTGCCAGTAGTATCGACGGGAGTTTCATGAACACTGAAGCTTTCTTT. Drawing the rest from reference TRBV19 and TRBJ1-1, the complete variable domain is DGGITQSPKYLFRKEGQNVTLSCEQNLNHDAMYWYRQDPGQGLRLIYYSQIVNDFQKGDIAEGYSVSREKKESFPLTVTSAQKNPTAFYLCASSIDGSFMNTEAFFGQGTRLTVV.

J is TRBJ2-6 and V is TRBV7-2; D unresolved. V was shortened by 3 bases and J by 0 bases, with 9 bases between the two germline ends. The CDR3 loop spans 16 amino acids. Germline V CDR1 and CDR2: SGHTA, FQGNSA. The DNA of the CDR3 is TGTGCCAGCAGCTTCCGATTGGGCTCTGGGGCCAACGTCCTGACTTTC. Translating gives CASSFRLGSGANVLTF. Together with reference TRBV7-2 and TRBJ2-6, the CDR3 gives the full variable domain: GAGVSQSPSNKVTEKGKDVELRCDPISGHTALYWYRQSLGQGLEFLIYFQGNSAPDKSGLPSDRFSAERTGGSVSTLTIQRTQQEDSAVYLCASSFRLGSGANVLTFGAGSRLTVL.

The rearrangement uses TRBV29-1 and TRBJ2-1; 10 nucleotides line up with TRBD2. V shed 3 bases, J shed 2 bases, and the junction held 10 bases outside the gene matches. Germline lookup yields CDR1 SQVTM and CDR2 ANQGSEA. The CDR3 runs to 17 residues. CDR3 in amino acids: CSVDGLAGVVAYNEQFF. Here the CDR3 DNA reads TGCAGCGTTGATGGGCTAGCGGGAGTAGTGGCCTACAATGAGCAGTTCTTC.

This clonotype was counted only a few times. The genes are TRBV5-1 and TRBJ2-1, with D unclear. Trimming left V 4 bases short and J 0 bases short, with 14 bases between. CDR1 and CDR2 from the germline V gene are SGHRS and YFSETQ. The length of the CDR3 is 16 residues. The CDR3 is CASSVRLRSSYNEQFF. The CDR3 region has the DNA TGCGCCAGCAGCGTTCGATTAAGAAGCTCCTACAATGAGCAGTTCTTC. Filled out from reference TRBV5-1 and TRBJ2-1, the complete variable domain reads KAGVTQTPRYLIKTRGQQVTLSCSPISGHRSVSWYQQTPGQGLQFLFEYFSETQRNKGNFPGRFSGRQFSNSRSEMNVSTLELGDSALYLCASSVRLRSSYNEQFFGPGTRLTVL.